This T cell receptor beta chain originates from a study of shared clonotypes between healthy human individuals. A deep-level run was used for the assay. Only in-frame clones appear in the TCRdb table, and some are missing; sequencing was by immunoSEQ multiplex PCR. The repertoire includes a few million clones, 85% to 95% of them detected once, and about 0.39% sits in the top ten. Unmatched junction bases numbered 2, after V lost 5 bases and J lost 3 bases. The V gene's germline CDR1 is MDHEN and CDR2 SYDVKM. This CDR3 region has 15 residues. Donors had no recently reported acute infections or vaccinations and were HIV-negative. To note about this clone: The target antigen is unknown.

General observations from the study: Rarefaction showed sorted-subset sequencing was incomplete despite large depth. The naive CD4 repertoires of four donors were compared, and about 5% of clonotypes were shared.

V and J are TRBV28 and TRBJ2-3; TRBD2 aligns across 13 bases. Sample: naive CD4+ T cells from PBMCs. Subset here: CD45RA+ positively selected. The clonotype was recovered from a man between 18 and 29 years old in good health. Some clones in this sample may be carry-over from other donors' samples. CDR3 protein: CASSTSGRVTDTQYF. The CDR3 DNA follows: TGTGCCAGCAGTACTAGCGGGAGGGTGACAGATACGCAGTATTTT.